The present T cell receptor beta chain was sequenced within a study of T cells in localized non-small cell lung cancer. Using immunoSEQ multiplex PCR, the repertoire was profiled, and TCRdb retains in-frame clones only, with some absent. The sample comprises roughly 58,000 clones, 80% to 90% of which are singletons, and approximately 4.5% rests with the top ten. Comments on this clone: Antigen specificity is unknown.

V was pared by 2 bases and J by 6 bases, with 16 bases between. CDR3 length: 14 residues. Germline values: CDR1 GTSNPN, CDR2 SVGIG (reference sequence). Findings of the study overall: The greatest T cell clonality was found in uninvolved adjacent lung (higher than in tumor). Sequence data derive from only one tumor region, so heterogeneity remains possible. There was an association of higher blood T cell density with longer overall survival.

The specimen was PBMCs, collected before any cancer treatment. This clonotype was obtained from a man aged 40-75 years with stage II lung adenocarcinoma. The chain couples TRBV30 to TRBJ1-2, with D possibly matching TRBD1 (5 bases). CDR3 bases: TGTGCCTGGAGTACGGGGCTCCCCGGAGATGGCTACACCTTC. It specifies CAWSTGLPGDGYTF.